The 19 T cell receptor beta chains below were found in one sample sequenced in a study of T cells in Graves' hyperthyroidism and ophthalmopathy. RNA transcripts served as the template for amplifying TCR beta CDR3 regions. Using the HTBI primer set, a first-round RT-PCR was run on the TCR CDR3. TCRdb passed the multiplex PCR reads through MiXCR, listing each CDR3 protein once. The sample consists of about 480,000 distinct CDR3 sequences, 13% to 15% of them appearing once. The sample comprised blood. The receptors here all came from a woman between 18 and 30 years old with Graves' hyperthyroidism.

This clonotype came up many times. V is TRBV29-1 and J is TRBJ2-5; D may be TRBD2 (5 bases). Trimming removed 7 bases at V and 7 bases at J, with 16 bases between. This CDR3 has 12 amino acids. From germline, CDR1 is SQVTM and CDR2 ANQGSEA. CDR3 DNA: TGCAGCGCCGCGCACAACGAGGGGACCCAGTACTTC. Amino acids: CSAAHNEGTQYF.

Note on this clonotype: This may stem from a read error, because a much larger clone lies one nucleotide away. The CDR3 does not close with the conserved phenylalanine or tryptophan, likely indicating a read error. The rearrangement joins TRBV19 to TRBJ2-1; 12 positions match TRBD2. The CDR3 is 19 residues long. Germline CDR1 and CDR2: LNHDA and SQIVND (reference sequence). V lost 7 bases to trimming and J lost 3 bases; unmatched junction nucleotides: 16. The CDR3 region is CASKYGTSGRHSLYNEQFL. The DNA for the CDR3 is TGTGCCAGTAAGTATGGAACTAGCGGGAGGCACTCACTCTACAATGAGCAGTTCCTC.

Comment on this clonotype: This likely comes from a read error, as the CDR3 has no conserved phenylalanine or tryptophan at its end. The chain links TRBV6-1 to TRBJ1-1; a possible D gene is TRBD1 (6 bases). The CDR3 is 17 amino acids. V shed 5 bases and J shed 4 bases, with 23 bases lying between them. The germline gives CDR1 MNHNS, CDR2 SASEGT. For the CDR3, the DNA is TGTGCCAGCAGTATAGTCAGCCCCAGGGGTTTTGGCACTGAAGCTTTCTCT. It codes for CASSIVSPRGFGTEAFS.

This clonotype was detected a few times. This chain joins TRBV4-2 and TRBJ2-7, with 9 positions matching TRBD1. J lost 4 bases, V lost 3 bases, and 10 bases had no gene match. CDR3 length: 16 residues. Germline lookup yields CDR1 LGHNA and CDR2 YNFKEQ. The CDR3 nucleotides read TGTGCCAGCAGCCAGCCGCCGGGACAGGGTGAATACGAGCAGTACTTC. Its translation is CASSQPPGQGEYEQYF.

This clonotype was recorded at least ten times. This chain joins TRBV27 and TRBJ1-2; a weak D match, TRBD1 (5 bases). The V gene's germline CDR1 is MNHEY and CDR2 SMNVEV (reference sequence). The ends were cut back, 3 bases at V and 2 bases at J, with 7 bases in the middle. This CDR3 region has 13 residues. The CDR3: CASSLRQNYGYTF. The CDR3 DNA follows: TGTGCCAGCAGTTTGAGACAGAACTATGGCTACACCTTC.

This clonotype has ten or more counts. This rearrangement joins TRBV9 to TRBJ1-6; D ambiguous. Germline-derived CDR1 and CDR2 are SGDLS and YYNGEE. V was cut by 3 bases and J by 1 base, with 5 bases left in between. The CDR3 is 14 amino acids. The CDR3 coding sequence is TGTGCCAGCAGCGAACGATCCTATAATTCACCCCTCCACTTT. Translated, it gives CASSERSYNSPLHF.

The CDR3 DNA reads TGTGCCAGCTTGAACCAACCGAACACTGAAGCTTTCTTT. It yields the protein CASLNQPNTEAFF. The J gene is TRBJ1-1, the V gene TRBV6-1; D is ambiguous. The germline gives CDR1 MNHNS, CDR2 SASEGT. V was trimmed by 8 bases and J by 1 base, leaving 11 bases between them. The CDR3 extends over 13 amino acids.

This clonotype was seen repeatedly, ten times or more. V and J are TRBV20-1 and TRBJ2-6, with unresolved D. Between the trimmed V and J ends, which lost 3 bases and 3 bases, there was a span of 3 bases. Germline V gene lookup returns CDR1 DFQATT and CDR2 SNEGSKA (reference sequence). The CDR3 spans 12 residues. The CDR3 coding sequence is TGCAGTGCTAGTAGTGGGGCCAACGTCCTGACTTTC. This codes for CSASSGANVLTF.

The chain joins TRBV5-6 to TRBJ2-5; a possible D gene is TRBD1 (6 bases). There are 14 residues in the CDR3. CDR1 and CDR2 from the germline V gene are SGHDT and YYEEEE. The germline V and J ends were trimmed by 1 base and 0 bases, with 7 bases remaining between them. The CDR3: CASSLSGDQETQYF. Written as DNA, the CDR3 is TGTGCCAGCAGCTTGTCAGGGGACCAAGAGACCCAGTACTTC.

This clonotype was detected many times. Here the CDR3 reads CAWSVGSNTEAFF. CDR3 coding DNA: TGTGCCTGGAGTGTAGGGTCCAACACTGAAGCTTTCTTT. The genes are TRBV30 and TRBJ1-1, with D unresolved. The CDR3 extends over 13 amino acids. Germline CDR1 GTSNPN, CDR2 SVGIG (reference sequence). Trimming took off 0 bases at V and 2 bases at J, with 7 bases between the two ends.

This clonotype came up a few times. The rearrangement links TRBV20-1 to TRBJ2-7, with a tentative D call TRBD2 (5 bases). Germline CDR1 reads DFQATT; CDR2 reads SNEGSKA (reference sequence). Trimming removed 1 base from V and 0 bases from J, with 13 bases in between. This CDR3 has 15 residues. This chain's CDR3 is CSARGVRGPSYEQYF. The CDR3 region has the DNA TGCAGTGCTAGAGGGGTGCGAGGGCCCTCCTACGAGCAGTACTTC.

This clonotype was observed a handful of times. It may be a read error: a sequence one base away is much more abundant. The genes are TRBV12-3 or TRBV12-4 and TRBJ2-1; TRBD2 is a possible D gene (6 bases). CDR3 length: 14 amino acids. Trimming took off 8 bases at V and 8 bases at J, with 19 bases between the two ends. This chain's CDR3 is CASRRSRRAYEQFF. CDR3 DNA: TGTGCCAGCCGTAGGAGCAGGAGGGCCTATGAGCAGTTCTTC.

V usage is TRBV6-1 and J usage is TRBJ2-1; 8 bases line up with TRBD1. This CDR3 spans 18 amino acids. Per the germline V gene, CDR1 is MNHNS and CDR2 is SASEGT. With 5 bases clipped from V and 5 bases from J, the junction kept 17 bases outside the gene matches. DNA of the CDR3: TGTGCCAGCAGTTCGGAGACAGGGGCCCCAAGAGCCAACAATGAGCAGTTCTTC. This sequence encodes CASSSETGAPRANNEQFF.

Many counts were recorded for this clonotype. This rearrangement joins TRBV10-3 to TRBJ1-5; D not certain. The ends were cut back, 4 bases at V and 4 bases at J, with 8 bases in the middle. This CDR3 is built from 13 residues. Looked up from germline, CDR1 is ENHRY and CDR2 is SYGVKD. CDR3 nucleotides: TGTGCCATCAGTGGGGGAGGGAATCAGCCCCAGCATTTT. It specifies CAISGGGNQPQHF.

This sequence joins TRBV12-3 or TRBV12-4 and TRBJ2-7; unclear D gene. The CDR3 has 12 residues. Trimming cost V 1 base and J 6 bases, with 7 bases left between them. CDR3 coding DNA: TGTGCCAGCAGTTTAGGCAATATCGAGCAGTACTTC. Its translation: CASSLGNIEQYF.

This clonotype was found a few times. CDR3 region: CASSLHPDVGNSPLHF. CDR3 bases: TGTGCCAGCAGTCTACACCCCGACGTGGGCAATTCACCCCTCCACTTT. The rearrangement links TRBV9 to TRBJ1-6; D is unresolved. In germline, CDR1 is SGDLS, CDR2 YYNGEE. V was shortened by 5 bases and J by 7 bases, with 19 bases between the two germline ends. The CDR3 length is 16 residues. Complete variable domain (other parts from reference TRBV9 and TRBJ1-6): DSGVTQTPKHLITATGQRVTLRCSPRSGDLSVYWYQQSLDQGLQFLIQYYNGEERAKGNILERFSAQQFPDLHSELNLSSLELGDSALYFCASSLHPDVGNSPLHFGNGTRLTVT.

This clonotype was counted at least ten times. The DNA of the CDR3 is TGTGCCAGCGTACTTGGGACTAGCGGGCGCCAAGAGACCCAGTACTTC. The encoded protein is CASVLGTSGRQETQYF. The chain recombines TRBV11-2 with TRBJ2-5; 12 bases are a match to TRBD2. V lost 8 bases, J lost 1 base, and 8 bases stayed unmatched. This CDR3 region has 16 residues. Germline-derived CDR1 and CDR2 are SGHAT and FQNNGV.

This chain joins TRBV28 and TRBJ1-5; maybe TRBD1 (6 bases). Germline CDR1 and CDR2: MDHEN and SYDVKM. V was cut by 8 bases and J by 5 bases, with 16 bases left in between. The CDR3 loop spans 14 amino acids. The DNA for the CDR3 is TGTGCCAGCGGCGATAAGACAGGTTATCAGCCCCAGCATTTT. Translation: CASGDKTGYQPQHF. The full variable domain, with the rest looked up from reference TRBV28 and TRBJ1-5, is DVKVTQSSRYLVKRTGEKVFLECVQDMDHENMFWYRQDPGLGLRLIYFSYDVKMKEKGDIPEGYSVSREKKERFSLILESASTNQTSMYLCASGDKTGYQPQHFGDGTRLSIL.

This clonotype was seen repeatedly, ten times or more. V and J are TRBV12-3 or TRBV12-4 and TRBJ1-4; TRBD1 might be the D (5 bases). V was shortened by 2 bases and J by 7 bases, with 11 bases between the two germline ends. The CDR3 is 14 amino acids. CDR3 region: CASSLSGTGEKLFF. CDR3 in DNA: TGTGCCAGCAGTTTATCCGGGACTGGTGAAAAACTGTTTTTT.